What follows are 4 T cell receptor beta chains derived from one specimen sequenced in a study of molecular identifiers for immune sequencing clone quantification. TCRdb called the PCR reads again in MiXCR, with one record for every CDR3 protein. The data hold some 40,000 distinct CDR3 sequences, with 24% observed a single time. The sample taken for sequencing was naive CD8+ T cells from blood, with Jurkat cell RNA spiked in. Subset meaning: FACS-sorted CD8+CD4-CCR7+CD45RA+ naive T cells. Receptors were obtained from a human donor in good health. Some libraries in this study had Jurkat cell RNA spiked in.

This clonotype was found many times. This CDR3 is CASSLELASVTDTQYF. In DNA form, the CDR3 reads TGTGCCAGCAGTTTAGAGTTGGCTAGCGTTACAGATACGCAGTATTTT. This chain uses TRBV27 with TRBJ2-3, with a tentative D call TRBD2 (6 bases). Germline CDR1 and CDR2: MNHEY and SMNVEV (reference sequence). CDR3 length: 16 residues. V was cut by 2 bases and J by 3 bases, with 15 bases left in between.

This clonotype was seen ten or more times. The rearrangement links TRBV11-2 to TRBJ2-7; TRBD1 might be the D (5 bases). CDR1 is SGHAT, CDR2 FQNNGV, per germline. The ends were cut back, 3 bases at V and 2 bases at J, with 17 bases in the middle. This CDR3 comprises 16 residues. CDR3 bases: TGTGCCAGCAGCTTGGGGCCTGGCGGAACAGCCTACGAGCAGTACTTC. This sequence encodes CASSLGPGGTAYEQYF.

This clonotype appeared many times. This chain connects TRBV2 to TRBJ2-5; 8 bases line up with TRBD1. Germline CDR1 and CDR2: SNHLY and FYNNEI. V lost 7 bases to trimming and J lost 3 bases; unmatched junction nucleotides: 7. The CDR3 loop spans 14 amino acids. The CDR3 is CASKPKTGEETQYF. CDR3 DNA: TGTGCCAGCAAACCGAAGACAGGGGAAGAGACCCAGTACTTC.

This clonotype came up many times. CDR3 nucleotides: TGTGCCAGCAGTCGACAGGAGTTATACGAGCAGTACTTC. Translation: CASSRQELYEQYF. The chain couples TRBV12-3 or TRBV12-4 to TRBJ2-7, with D possibly being TRBD1 (6 bases). The CDR3 is 13 residues long. V lost 5 bases, J lost 4 bases, and 12 bases lay in between.